This entry describes one T cell receptor beta chain. Its specificity is unknown. The data are from a study of shared clonotypes between healthy human individuals. About the research overall: Per donor, CD8 memory used one plate, CD8 naive used two, CD4 memory used three and CD4 naive used three. Study findings and constraints: Naive subsets generally had larger estimated richness than memory subsets. Blood alone was sampled, and tissue repertoires likely differ.

Assay execution proceeded at the deep level. Repertoires were generated with immunoSEQ multiplex PCR, while TCRdb's copy carries only in-frame clones and drops some. The sample shows about 2.1 million clones, 93% of them seen only once. Naivety among CD8 cells was defined by CD45RO negativity and positive CCR7 selection, thereby excluding terminally differentiated effector memory CD45RA+ cells. The CDR3 is 15 residues long. The germline V gene has CDR1 SGHAT and CDR2 FQNNGV. J was trimmed by 4 bases and V by 1 base; bases with no gene match: 5. The sample comprised naive CD8+ T cells from PBMCs. This chain joins TRBV11-2 and TRBJ2-7; TRBD2 aligns across 9 bases. The sequence was collected from a man aged 18-30 years in good health. Some clones in this sample may be carry-over from other donors' samples. CDR3 DNA: TGTGCCAGCAGCTTAGTTAGCGGGAGAACTTACGAGCAGTACTTC. Translated: CASSLVSGRTYEQYF.